These T cell receptor beta chains were read from a single sample in a study of blood T cells in healthy people across ages. MiXCR, run by TCRdb on the 5' RACE reads, gives a single entry per CDR3 protein. The repertoire holds fewer than 1,200,000 distinct CDR3 sequences, with less than 25% as singletons. This same sample was also part of a study on T cells of mothers and their children.

Sequencing was done on a sample of blood. These receptors all come from a girl aged 2 to 10 in good health. The CDR3 runs from the conserved cysteine through the conserved F or W. D genes are given only for firm matches. Size is omitted from some rows. Given values are once, few, many or a class for expanded clones.

>-|TRBJ2-1|-|TRBV7-8
TGTGCCAGCAGCTTAGGGCTAGGGGTAGAGGATGAGCAGTTCTTC
CASSLGLGVEDEQFF
>-|TRBJ1-2|TRBD1|TRBV4-3
TGCGCCAGCAGCCATGACGGGACAGGCTACCGGAATGGCTACACCTTC
CASSHDGTGYRNGYTF
>-|TRBJ1-2|TRBD1|TRBV7-3
TGTGCCAGCAGCTTATCAGGGGGCGAGGGCTACACCTTC
CASSLSGGEGYTF
>-|TRBJ2-4|-|TRBV7-9
TGTGCCAGCAGCGTTCTAGAGGGTGGAGGTATTCAGTACTTC
CASSVLEGGGIQYF
>few|TRBJ2-7|-|TRBV11-3
TGTGCCAGCAGACCTCGGGACGGCACCTACGAGCAGTACTTC
CASRPRDGTYEQYF
>few|TRBJ2-7|-|TRBV28
TGTGCCAGCAGTTTAACGGACATCAGGCACTTC
CASSLTDIRHF
>-|TRBJ2-5|-|TRBV29-1
TGCAGCGTTGAGGGACATCGTAATCAAGAGACCCAGTACTTC
CSVEGHRNQETQYF
>few|TRBJ2-7|-|TRBV9
TGTGCCAGCAGCTCGCAGGTAACCCCCTACGAGCAGTACTTC
CASSSQVTPYEQYF
>-|TRBJ2-5|TRBD2|TRBV10-3
TGTGCCATCAGTGAACAAGCGGGGGGCCAGGTCTTGCAAGAGACCCAGTACTTC
CAISEQAGGQVLQETQYF
>few|TRBJ2-7|TRBD1|TRBV4-2
TGTGCCAGCTCAGACAGGGGGCAATCCCCCTACGAGCAGTACTTC
CASSDRGQSPYEQYF
>-|TRBJ1-4|-|TRBV7-8
TGTGCCAGCAGCTTAGGTTTAGGGAGAGATGAAAAACTGTTTTTT
CASSLGLGRDEKLFF
>few|TRBJ2-7|-|TRBV2
TGTGCCAGCAGTTTTACTCCGGGACACTTCGCCTACGAGCAGTACTTC
CASSFTPGHFAYEQYF
>-|TRBJ2-1|TRBD2|TRBV7-9
TGTGCCAGCAGCCCACTGTGGGGGGGTTACAATGAGCAGTTCTTC
CASSPLWGGYNEQFF
>few|TRBJ2-1|TRBD1|TRBV13
TGTGCCAGCAGCCTGACCAGGGGGAGTGAGCAGTTCTTC
CASSLTRGSEQFF
>-|TRBJ2-1|-|TRBV6-5
TGTGCCAGCCACCTGGGAGACAATGAGCAGTTCTTC
CASHLGDNEQFF